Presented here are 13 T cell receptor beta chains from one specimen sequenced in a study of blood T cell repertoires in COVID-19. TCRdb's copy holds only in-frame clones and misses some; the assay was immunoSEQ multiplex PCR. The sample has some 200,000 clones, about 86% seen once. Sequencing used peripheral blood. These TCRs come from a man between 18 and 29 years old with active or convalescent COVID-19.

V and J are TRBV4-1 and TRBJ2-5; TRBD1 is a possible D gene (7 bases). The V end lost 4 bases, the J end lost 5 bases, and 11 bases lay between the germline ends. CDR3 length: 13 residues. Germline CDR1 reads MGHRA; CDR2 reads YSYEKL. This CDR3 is CASSRGTEETQYF. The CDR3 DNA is TGCGCCAGCAGCCGCGGGACAGAGGAGACCCAGTACTTC.

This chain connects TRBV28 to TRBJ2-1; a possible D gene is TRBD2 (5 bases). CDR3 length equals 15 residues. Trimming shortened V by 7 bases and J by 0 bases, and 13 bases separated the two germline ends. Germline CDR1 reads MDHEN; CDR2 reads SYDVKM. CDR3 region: CASTAPGSSYNEQFF. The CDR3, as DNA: TGTGCCAGCACCGCGCCTGGGAGCTCCTACAATGAGCAGTTCTTC.

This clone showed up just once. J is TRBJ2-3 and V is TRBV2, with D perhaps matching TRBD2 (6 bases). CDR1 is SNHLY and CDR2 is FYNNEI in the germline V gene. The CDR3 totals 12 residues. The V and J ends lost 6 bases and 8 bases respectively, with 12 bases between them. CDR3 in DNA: TGTGCCAGCAGCACCGGACTAACTACGCAGTATTTT. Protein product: CASSTGLTTQYF. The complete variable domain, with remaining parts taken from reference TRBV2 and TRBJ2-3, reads EPEVTQTPSHQVTQMGQEVILRCVPISNHLYFYWYRQILGQKVEFLVSFYNNEISEKSEIFDDQFSVERPDGSNFTLKIRSTKLEDSAMYFCASSTGLTTQYFGPGTRLTVL.

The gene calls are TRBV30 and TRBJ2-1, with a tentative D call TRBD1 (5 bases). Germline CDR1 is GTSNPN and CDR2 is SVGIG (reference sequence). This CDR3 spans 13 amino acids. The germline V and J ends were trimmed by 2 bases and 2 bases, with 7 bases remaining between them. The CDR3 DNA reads TGTGCCTGGAGTTTAGGGGCCTACAATGAGCAGTTCTTC. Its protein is CAWSLGAYNEQFF.

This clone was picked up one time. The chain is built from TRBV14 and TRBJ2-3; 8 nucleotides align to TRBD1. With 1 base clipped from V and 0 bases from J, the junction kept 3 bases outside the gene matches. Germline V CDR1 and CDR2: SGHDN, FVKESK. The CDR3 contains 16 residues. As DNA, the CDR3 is TGTGCCAGCAGCCAAGGGACAGGGTGGAGCACAGATACGCAGTATTTT. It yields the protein CASSQGTGWSTDTQYF.

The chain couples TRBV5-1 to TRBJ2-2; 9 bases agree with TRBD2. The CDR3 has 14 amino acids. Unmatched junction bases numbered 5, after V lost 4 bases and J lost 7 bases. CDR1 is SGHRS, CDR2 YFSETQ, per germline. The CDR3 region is CASSASGTSGELFF. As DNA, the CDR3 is TGCGCCAGCAGCGCTAGCGGGACGAGCGGGGAGCTGTTTTTT. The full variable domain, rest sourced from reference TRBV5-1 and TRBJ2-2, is KAGVTQTPRYLIKTRGQQVTLSCSPISGHRSVSWYQQTPGQGLQFLFEYFSETQRNKGNFPGRFSGRQFSNSRSEMNVSTLELGDSALYLCASSASGTSGELFFGEGSRLTVL.

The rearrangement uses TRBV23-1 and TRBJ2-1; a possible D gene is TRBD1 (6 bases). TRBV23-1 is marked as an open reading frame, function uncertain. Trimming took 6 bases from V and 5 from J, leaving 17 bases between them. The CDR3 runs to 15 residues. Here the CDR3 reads CASSPVGARDNEQFF. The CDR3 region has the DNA TGCGCCAGCAGCCCGGTGGGGGCCAGGGACAATGAGCAGTTCTTC.

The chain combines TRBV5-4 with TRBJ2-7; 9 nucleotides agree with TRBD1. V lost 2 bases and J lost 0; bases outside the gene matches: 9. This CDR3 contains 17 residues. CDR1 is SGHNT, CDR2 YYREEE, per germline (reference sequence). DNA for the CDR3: TGTGCCAGCAGCTTTCGGACAGGGGTCTTTTCCTCCTACGAGCAGTACTTC. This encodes CASSFRTGVFSSYEQYF.

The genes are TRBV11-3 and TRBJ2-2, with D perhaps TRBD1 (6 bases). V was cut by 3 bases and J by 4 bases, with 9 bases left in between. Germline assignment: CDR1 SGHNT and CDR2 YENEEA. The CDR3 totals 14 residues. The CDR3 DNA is TGTGCCAGCAGCTTTCTAGGGGGCACCGGGGAGCTGTTTTTT. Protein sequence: CASSFLGGTGELFF.

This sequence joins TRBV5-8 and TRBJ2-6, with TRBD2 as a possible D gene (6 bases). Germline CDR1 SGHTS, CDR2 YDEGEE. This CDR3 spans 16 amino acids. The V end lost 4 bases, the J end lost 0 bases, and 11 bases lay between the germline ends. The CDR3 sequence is CASSRGSGSGANVLTF. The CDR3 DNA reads TGTGCCAGCAGCCGGGGGAGCGGCTCTGGGGCCAACGTCCTGACTTTC.

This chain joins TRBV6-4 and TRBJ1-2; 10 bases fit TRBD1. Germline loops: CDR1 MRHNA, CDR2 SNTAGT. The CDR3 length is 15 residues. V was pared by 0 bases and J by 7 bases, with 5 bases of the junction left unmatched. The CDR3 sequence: CASSDSDRGSVGYTF. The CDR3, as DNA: TGTGCCAGCAGTGACTCGGACAGGGGGTCGGTTGGCTACACCTTC.

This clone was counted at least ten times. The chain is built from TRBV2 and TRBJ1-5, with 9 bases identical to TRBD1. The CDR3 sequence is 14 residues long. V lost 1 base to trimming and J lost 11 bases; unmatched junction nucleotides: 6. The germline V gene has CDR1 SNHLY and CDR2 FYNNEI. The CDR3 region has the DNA TGTGCCAGCAGTGAAGACGGGACAGGGAGAACCCAGCATTTT. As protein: CASSEDGTGRTQHF.

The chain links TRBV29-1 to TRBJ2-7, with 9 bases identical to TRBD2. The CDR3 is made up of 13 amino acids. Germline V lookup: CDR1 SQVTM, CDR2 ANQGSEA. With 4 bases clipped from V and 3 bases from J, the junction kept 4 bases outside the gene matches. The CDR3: CSVGREGRYEQYF. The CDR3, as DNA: TGCAGCGTTGGGCGGGAGGGACGCTACGAGCAGTACTTC.